The sequence of this T cell receptor beta chain was determined in a study of OX40 agonist ivuxolimab in advanced cancers. Study in general: Dose-escalation patients' cancers were hepatocellular carcinoma, melanoma, renal cell or head and neck cancer.

Germline lookup yields CDR1 SQVTM and CDR2 ANQGSEA. The CDR3 totals 15 residues. The ends lost 7 bases at V and 4 bases at J; junction bases unmatched: 14. Details on this clone: Its antigen is currently unknown.

Study-level points and caveats: Clonal expansion was seen in CD4+ and CD8+ blood T cells by week 6 at 0.1 to 3.0 mg/kg. Certain nonresponding patients likewise had low normalized T-cell clonal expansion. On average, CD8+ T cells had more expanded clones than CD4+.

TCRdb's table, derived via immunoSEQ multiplex PCR, lists solely in-frame clones and lacks some. The table lists tens of thousands of clones, about 80% of them singletons. The chain is built from TRBV29-1 and TRBJ1-1; 8 bases fit TRBD1. Sequencing used CD4+ or CD8+ T cells sorted from blood, obtained in a trial of the OX40 agonist ivuxolimab. The sequence was obtained from an adult with an advanced solid tumor such as melanoma, head and neck, liver or kidney cancer. CDR3 nucleotide sequence: TGCAGCGATGCACAGGGGGGGACAGGTCGCACTGAAGCTTTCTTT. It encodes CSDAQGGTGRTEAFF.